This TCR beta chain was sequenced for a study of shared clonotypes between healthy human individuals (dated by TCRdb to the early 2020s). In terms of the full investigation: The cohort included three men and a couple of women between 18 and 49 years of age. To estimate repertoire size and how much clonotype sharing occurs between individuals, the study deeply sequenced the blood TCR repertoires of five or six healthy adults. To increase sequencing depth and limit assay-specific biases, TCR repertoire library preparation and sequencing were carried out by different laboratories using diverse techniques. Between about 0.94 and 8.9 billion PBMCs per donor were obtained by leukapheresis.

Between the V and J ends, shortened by 2 bases and 11 bases respectively, the junction contains 12 bases. The CDR3 runs 12 residues from the cysteine to the phenylalanine. Just the 36-base CDR3 DNA is kept, in frame starting at base 1. In the germline V gene, CDR1 corresponds to MGHRA and CDR2 to YSYEKL. TCR CDR3 regions were amplified from genomic DNA by multiplex PCR using the deep immunoSEQ assay. Extracted genomic DNA from each cell subset was spread evenly across all wells of several immunoSEQ 96-well plates, with each plate serving as a replicate. For unsorted PBMC, approximately 290 ng genomic DNA, equal to 30,000 or so T cell genomes, was loaded into each replicate PCR. Unsorted PBMC genomic DNA was sequenced across ten immunoSEQ deep assay plates. The purified libraries were quantified using a Qubit 3.0 fluorometer, sized with a Bioanalyzer 2100, and then quantified again using the KAPA Library Quantification kit. Every immunoSEQ 96-well plate was sequenced on a separate single-read 150-cycle Illumina NextSeq 550 flow cell. Per the authors' processing: Because only junctional sequences without quality scores were contained in the immunoSEQ output, filtering matching that applied to full-length reads could not be performed. To assign V/J genes and CDR3, sequences were annotated using PyIR, a Python wrapper for IgBLAST v1.9, with IMGT germline references. Any read was removed if the V/J assignment was weak (E-value above 1e-6), the CDR3 was missing, or the read contained stop codons, out-of-frame junctions, or ambiguous translated residues. V3J clonotypes were defined by identical inferred V gene, J gene, and CDR3 amino acid sequence. Percentage overlap between repertoires was computed as shared unique clonotypes divided by the size of the smaller repertoire. RTK rarefaction, the Chao1 estimator, and Recon v2.1 estimates of unobserved clonotypes were used to assess repertoire richness. TCRdb re-hosts the immuneACCESS table, in-frame sequences only. Its copies lack some clones; in the studies checked, an unresolved V gene accounts for under half of them, and the cause for the rest is not known. The D gene and trimming were derived from the DNA, and the V and J assignments and clone size from that table. The sample table records about half a million clones; around 74% of these occur just once. Of the sample, roughly 13% falls within the top ten clones.

Points on this clone: Its antigen is currently not known. Per-base quality was not reported, and no clone a single base away is much larger than it.

Donors were healthy HIV-negative adults with no recently reported acute infections or vaccinations. Every donor was a Caucasian adult living in Nashville, Tennessee, USA. For unsorted samples, about 87 million PBMCs were counted, and genomic DNA was extracted using the QIAamp DNA Blood Mini kit. Blood was collected by leukapheresis, and PBMCs were isolated by Ficoll-Histopaque density gradient centrifugation and then cryopreserved in liquid nitrogen vapor phase. Paper-wide results and their limitations: Sampling was restricted to blood, and TCR repertoires in tissues likely differ from the TCR repertoires found in blood. Pairwise subsampling led to the expectation that sequencing depth would affect the degree of clonotype sharing among donors. The small number of donors limited the genetic and exposure-history diversity represented.

The sequence was obtained from a woman aged 35 to 49 in good health. Some clones in this sample may be carry-over from other donors' samples. Material for sequencing was PBMCs. In this chain, TRBV4-1 is recombined with TRBJ2-5; D gene: possibly TRBD2, on 5 matching bases. The DNA is TGCGCCAGCAGCCAAATCGGAGGTGAGCAGTACTTC. This sequence encodes CASSQIGGEQYF.